Below, 27 T cell receptor beta chains from the same sample are listed, as sequenced in a study of blood T cell repertoires in COVID-19. Profiling relied on immunoSEQ multiplex PCR, and the TCRdb table lists in-frame clones only, not all of them. In the table there are 150,000 to 200,000 clones, roughly 90% of which are singletons. Sequenced material: peripheral blood. These receptors were obtained from a man aged 50 to 60 with acute or convalescent COVID-19.

The gene calls are TRBV6-5 and TRBJ2-7, with no clear D. The CDR3 is 14 residues long. Germline V gene lookup returns CDR1 MNHEY and CDR2 SVGAGI. The V end was cut by 0 bases, the J end by 2 bases, with 8 bases between. CDR3 DNA sequence: TGTGCCAGCAGTTACTCGACTGATGCCTACGAGCAGTACTTC. Its protein is CASSYSTDAYEQYF.

This chain joins TRBV28 and TRBJ2-3; tentative D call: TRBD1 (5 bases). This CDR3 contains 13 residues. V gave up 6 bases and J gave up 5 bases, with 12 bases separating them. Germline V gene lookup returns CDR1 MDHEN and CDR2 SYDVKM. In DNA, the CDR3 is TGTGCCAGCAGAGGGGCCGCGGTAGATACGCAGTATTTT. Its protein product is CASRGAAVDTQYF.

This sequence joins TRBV6-2 or TRBV6-3 and TRBJ2-1; TRBD2 aligns across 8 bases. The CDR3 runs 14 residues. V was pared by 6 bases and J by 3 bases, with 4 bases of the junction left unmatched. Germline V lookup: CDR1 MNHEY, CDR2 SVGEGT. This CDR3 reads CASSQTSVYNEQFF. The CDR3 DNA reads TGTGCCAGCAGCCAGACTAGCGTCTACAATGAGCAGTTCTTC.

Only a few counts were recorded for this clone. The chain has TRBV7-9 and TRBJ2-1; TRBD2 might be the D (7 bases). This CDR3 is 16 amino acids long. Germline V CDR1 and CDR2: SEHNR, FQNEAQ (reference sequence). V shed 5 bases and J shed 4 bases, with 18 bases lying between them. The CDR3, as DNA: TGTGCCAGCAGCGAACAGGGCGGCGGGAGTTACAATGAGCAGTTCTTC. Its translation is CASSEQGGGSYNEQFF.

The chain has TRBV3-1 (or the pseudogene TRBV3-2) and TRBJ2-3, with D possibly being TRBD2 (6 bases). Germline V gives CDR1 LGHDT, CDR2 YNNKEL (reference sequence). CDR3 length: 14 amino acids. V was pared by 8 bases and J by 0 bases, with 12 bases between. The CDR3 nucleotides are TGTGCCAGCGGTCGGGAGTACAGCACAGATACGCAGTATTTT. It yields the protein CASGREYSTDTQYF.

CDR3 residues: CASSRSGQGNQPQHF. CDR3 in DNA: TGTGCCAGCAGCCGATCGGGACAGGGCAATCAGCCCCAGCATTTT. The genes are TRBV7-9 and TRBJ1-5; 8 bases align to TRBD1. The CDR3 sequence is 15 residues long. Germline values: CDR1 SEHNR, CDR2 FQNEAQ (reference sequence). Unmatched junction bases numbered 5, after V lost 5 bases and J lost 2 bases. The full variable domain, in which reference TRBV7-9 and TRBJ1-5 provide the parts outside the CDR3, is DTGVSQNPRHKITKRGQNVTFRCDPISEHNRLYWYRQTLGQGPEFLTYFQNEAQLEKSRLLSDRFSAERPKGSFSTLEIQRTEQGDSAMYLCASSRSGQGNQPQHFGDGTRLSIL.

The V call is TRBV7-8, the J call TRBJ2-7; D may be TRBD2 (6 bases). This CDR3 has 16 residues. The V end was cut by 7 bases, the J end by 8 bases, with 27 bases between. CDR1 and CDR2 (germline): SGHVS, FQNEAQ. This chain's CDR3 is CASTLGATGVGGKQYF. In DNA form, the CDR3 reads TGTGCCAGCACCCTCGGCGCCACGGGGGTGGGTGGGAAGCAGTACTTC.

The V call is TRBV25-1, the J call TRBJ1-1; weak D call: TRBD1 (6 bases). Germline V gene data show CDR1 as MGHDK and CDR2 as SYGVNS. Trimming stripped 2 bases from V and 0 bases from J, with 10 bases between. The CDR3 has 15 residues. In DNA, the CDR3 is TGTGCCAGCAGTGAACTCGGGACATTGAACACTGAAGCTTTCTTT. Translation gives CASSELGTLNTEAFF.

This clone was seen more than once but under ten times. The rearrangement links TRBV27 to TRBJ2-7, with D uncertain. V was clipped by 6 bases and J by 2 bases, with 8 bases between them. The CDR3 is 12 residues long. The germline gives CDR1 MNHEY, CDR2 SMNVEV (reference sequence). In DNA form, the CDR3 reads TGTGCCAGCAGGACACTTACCTACGAGCAGTACGTC. Its translation is CASRTLTYEQYV.

The rearrangement links TRBV10-3 to TRBJ1-1, with 7 bases matching TRBD1. The V and J ends lost 3 bases and 6 bases, in that order; junction bases with no gene match: 7. This CDR3 contains 14 residues. The germline CDR1 and CDR2 sequences are ENHRY and SYGVKD. The CDR3 nucleotides are TGTGCCATCAGTGACCCGGGACAGTTTTCTGAAGCTTTCTTT. The encoded protein is CAISDPGQFSEAFF.

V usage is TRBV28 and J usage is TRBJ1-1; D is possibly TRBD1 (5 bases). The CDR3 sequence is 15 residues long. Germline V gives CDR1 MDHEN, CDR2 SYDVKM. V lost 6 bases and J lost 5, with 19 bases in between. The CDR3 spells CASSHFGPGGTEAFF. The CDR3 DNA is TGTGCCAGCAGCCATTTCGGCCCTGGGGGGACTGAAGCTTTCTTT.

This chain connects TRBV29-1 to TRBJ1-2; D is undetermined. Trimming removed 6 bases from V and 8 bases from J, with 22 bases in between. Germline V gives CDR1 SQVTM, CDR2 ANQGSEA. This CDR3 is built from 14 residues. CDR3 sequence (DNA): TGCAGCGTAGAGCGAGGTGCTCCCGGAGGGGGCTACACCTTC. Protein product: CSVERGAPGGGYTF. Full variable domain (rest looked up from reference TRBV29-1 and TRBJ1-2): SAVISQKPSRDICQRGTSLTIQCQVDSQVTMMFWYRQQPGQSLTLIATANQGSEATYESGFVIDKFPISRPNLTFSTLTVSNMSPEDSSIYLCSVERGAPGGGYTFGSGTRLTVV.

The chain has TRBV19 and TRBJ2-7; D remains unclear. There are 12 residues in the CDR3. Germline loops: CDR1 LNHDA, CDR2 SQIVND (reference sequence). Deletions cut 4 bases from V and 2 bases from J, with 6 bases between. CDR3 sequence reads: CASSNNPYEQYF. As DNA, the CDR3 is TGTGCCAGTAGTAACAACCCCTACGAGCAGTACTTC.

This clone was picked up one time. The chain combines TRBV7-9 with TRBJ2-3; possible D gene TRBD1, 6 bases. This CDR3 contains 14 residues. The V gene lost 1 base and the J gene lost 4 bases, with 9 bases spanning the gap. CDR1 is SEHNR, CDR2 FQNEAQ, per germline (reference sequence). The CDR3 here is CASSLEDSADTQYF. The CDR3 region has the DNA TGTGCCAGCAGCTTAGAGGACAGCGCAGATACGCAGTATTTT.

This rearrangement joins TRBV10-2 to TRBJ2-5, with 14 bases identical to TRBD2. V gave up 6 bases and J gave up 3 bases; unmatched junction bases: 0. This CDR3 is 14 amino acids long. The germline CDR1 and CDR2 sequences are WSHSY and SAAADI. This CDR3 reads CASRGLAGEETQYF. The DNA of the CDR3 is TGCGCCAGCAGGGGACTAGCGGGAGAAGAGACCCAGTACTTC.

This chain uses TRBV2 with TRBJ2-5; 10 bases agree with TRBD2. Germline V gene sequence: CDR1 SNHLY, CDR2 FYNNEI. The CDR3 covers 16 residues. The V segment lost 2 bases and the J segment 7 bases; nucleotides outside the gene matches: 10. The CDR3: CASSERRLAGRVTQYF. The CDR3 region has the DNA TGTGCCAGCAGTGAAAGGAGACTAGCGGGCAGGGTGACCCAGTACTTC.

The CDR3 here is CASSTGQGQQETQYF. As DNA, the CDR3 is TGTGCCAGTAGTACCGGACAGGGCCAACAAGAGACCCAGTACTTC. V is TRBV19 and J is TRBJ2-5, with 8 bases matching TRBD1. CDR3 length: 15 amino acids. Per the germline V gene, CDR1 is LNHDA and CDR2 is SQIVND (reference sequence). The V gene end was trimmed by 4 bases and the J gene end by 2 bases; junction bases not matched to a gene: 6.

This rearrangement joins TRBV18 to TRBJ2-7; 9 bases align to TRBD2. The CDR3 is 18 residues long. Trimming removed 1 base from V and 0 bases from J; junction bases left unmatched: 10. Germline CDR1 is KGHSH and CDR2 is LQKENI. The CDR3 loop reads CASSPRLGTSPSSYEQYF. CDR3 DNA: TGTGCCAGCTCACCACGTTTAGGGACTAGCCCAAGCTCCTACGAGCAGTACTTC.

This chain joins TRBV25-1 and TRBJ2-1; maybe TRBD2 (5 bases). Per the germline V gene, CDR1 is MGHDK and CDR2 is SYGVNS. Trimming cost V 2 bases and J 2 bases, with 13 bases left between them. CDR3 length: 16 residues. The CDR3 DNA reads TGTGCCAGCAGTGAACTGCGGAGCGGAGCCTACAATGAGCAGTTCTTC. Protein: CASSELRSGAYNEQFF.

The V and J genes are TRBV19 and TRBJ2-1, with 10 bases matching TRBD1. The CDR3 is 15 residues long. Trimming cost V 1 base and J 10 bases; bases outside gene matches: 7. CDR1 and CDR2 from the germline V gene are LNHDA and SQIVND (reference sequence). The CDR3 DNA is TGTGCCAGTAGTATAGGGACAGGGGGAACTACGGAGCAGTTCTTC. Protein product: CASSIGTGGTTEQFF.

The chain employs TRBV5-6 and TRBJ1-3; TRBD1 aligns across 8 bases. V trimming: 3 bases; J trimming: 0 bases; junction bases outside the gene matches: 5. CDR3 length equals 16 residues. Germline V gene data show CDR1 as SGHDT and CDR2 as YYEEEE. The CDR3 loop reads CASSWGQAFSGNTIYF. The CDR3 DNA reads TGTGCCAGCAGCTGGGGACAGGCCTTCTCTGGAAACACCATATATTTT. Full variable domain (missing parts from reference TRBV5-6 and TRBJ1-3): DAGVTQSPTHLIKTRGQQVTLRCSPKSGHDTVSWYQQALGQGPQFIFQYYEEEERQRGNFPDRFSGHQFPNYSSELNVNALLLGDSALYLCASSWGQAFSGNTIYFGEGSWLTVV.

This clone was seen more than once but under ten times. The V call is TRBV6-2 or TRBV6-3, the J call TRBJ2-2, with TRBD2 as a possible D gene (6 bases). Germline lookup yields CDR1 MNHEY and CDR2 SVGEGT. CDR3 length: 13 amino acids. V was cut by 4 bases and J by 7 bases, with 10 bases left in between. CDR3 nucleotide sequence: TGTGCCAGCAGTTTCACGGGAGACGGGGAGCTGTTTTTT. Translating it yields CASSFTGDGELFF.

The chain is built from TRBV6-5 and TRBJ1-1; D ambiguous. The CDR3 loop spans 13 amino acids. The ends were cut back, 6 bases at V and 3 bases at J, with 11 bases in the middle. The germline CDR1 and CDR2 sequences are MNHEY and SVGAGI. Written as DNA, the CDR3 is TGTGCCAGCAGGGTGATGAGGGACACTGAAGCTTTCTTT. This encodes CASRVMRDTEAFF.

This chain joins TRBV6-1 and TRBJ2-1, with D unresolved. The V end lost 0 bases, the J end lost 2 bases, and 14 bases lay between the germline ends. This CDR3 contains 17 residues. Germline CDR1 and CDR2: MNHNS and SASEGT. The CDR3 spells CASSEAAGRLTYNEQFF. The CDR3 nucleotides read TGTGCCAGCAGTGAAGCCGCAGGCAGGTTGACCTACAATGAGCAGTTCTTC.

As DNA, the CDR3 is TGTGCCAGCAGCGAGCGGGACAGGGGAACCTACGAGCAGTACTTC. This gives the protein CASSERDRGTYEQYF. The rearrangement links TRBV6-5 to TRBJ2-7; 10 positions match TRBD1. The CDR3 is 15 amino acids. Per germline, CDR1 MNHEY and CDR2 SVGAGI. V lost 6 bases, J lost 2 bases, and 7 bases stayed unmatched.

The J gene is TRBJ1-2, the V gene TRBV30; TRBD1 agrees at 7 bases. Trimming removed 2 bases from V and 1 base from J; junction bases left unmatched: 13. The CDR3 runs 17 residues. Germline lookup yields CDR1 GTSNPN and CDR2 SVGIG (reference sequence). CDR3 sequence reads: CAWSHGRVTGINYGYTF. The CDR3 nucleotides read TGTGCCTGGAGTCACGGCCGGGTGACAGGGATTAACTATGGCTACACCTTC.

The chain carries TRBV18 and TRBJ2-3; D is uncertain. The CDR3 totals 15 residues. CDR1 is KGHSH, CDR2 LQKENI, per germline. Trimming pared 3 bases from V and 0 bases from J, leaving 10 bases between. The CDR3 nucleotides read TGTGCCAGCTCACCGGGCATAGATAGCACAGATACGCAGTATTTT. Protein product: CASSPGIDSTDTQYF.